The entry that follows covers one TCR beta chain sequence. What it binds is unknown. Primers for the PCR totalled 60 Vbeta and 13 Jbeta. Clones were sequenced by immunoSEQ multiplex PCR, and TCRdb holds only the in-frame ones, with some missing. The sample gives about 160,000 clones, 82% of which show up once; about 1.4% is in the top ten. The source of the sample is a study of cytomegalovirus exposure and HLA in healthy donors. Points from the study as a whole: HLA allele associations emerged for some 16,000 TCR beta sequences in a later analysis, at 0.05 false discovery rate. Fewer N-insertions than the approximately 700-donor mean were reportedly shown by an Asian-associated ancestry cluster in a later analysis.

CDR1 is ENHRY, CDR2 SYGVKD, per germline. The CDR3 covers 16 residues. J was trimmed by 6 bases and V by 2 bases; bases with no gene match: 7. The sequence derives from a girl aged 5 to 17 in good health and CMV-seropositive. Sequenced: PBMCs. V is TRBV10-3 and J is TRBJ1-5; 10 nucleotides match TRBD1. The CDR3 reads CAISETGTGVIQPQHF. The CDR3 coding sequence is TGTGCCATCAGTGAGACCGGGACAGGGGTGATTCAGCCCCAGCATTTT.